This T cell receptor (beta chain) was captured in a study of T cells after yellow fever vaccination. In its sample, this clonotype was seen many times. Its antigen is unknown. A single record per CDR3 protein comes from TCRdb applying MiXCR to the 5' RACE reads. The sample includes about 310,000 distinct CDR3 sequences, roughly 3.5% of them seen just once. Broader study findings: One caveat is that FACS-sorted repertoires could contain abundant clonotypes contaminating from the bulk population.

The CDR3 extends over 15 amino acids. V shed 0 bases and J 3 bases; nucleotides not matched to a gene: 7. The V gene's germline CDR1 is DFQATT and CDR2 SNEGSKA (reference sequence). The sequence derives from a man aged 18 to 29 who received the YFV17D yellow fever vaccine. This specimen consisted of PBMCs, obtained on the day of the yellow fever booster vaccination. The chain is built from TRBV20-1 and TRBJ2-5; 7 bases agree with TRBD2. CDR3 in amino acids: CSARDMGGFEETQYF. In DNA form, the CDR3 reads TGCAGTGCTAGAGATATGGGGGGGTTCGAAGAGACCCAGTACTTC.